The source of this TCR beta chain is a study of T cell repertoires in cytomegalovirus infection. At the level of the study: Through public TCR beta signatures, both CMV infection and matching HLA type were indicated.

TCRdb reanalysed the reads using MiXCR and keeps one entry per CDR3 protein. The profile covers 180,000 or so distinct CDR3 sequences, with roughly a sixth appearing a single time and approximately 26% taken by the ten largest. Sequencing used CD8+ T cells from PBMCs. This sequence originates from a human donor in good health (CMV status not recorded). Some clones in this sample may be carry-over from other donors' samples.

The CDR3 sequence is CATTLQGLNTEAFF. The CDR3 bases are TGTGCCACCACTCTCCAGGGGTTGAACACTGAAGCTTTCTTT. The rearrangement joins TRBV28 to TRBJ1-1, with D possibly TRBD1 on 6 matching bases. The germline V and J ends were trimmed by 10 bases and 0 bases, with 15 bases remaining between them. The CDR3 covers 14 residues. Germline loops: CDR1 MDHEN, CDR2 SYDVKM.